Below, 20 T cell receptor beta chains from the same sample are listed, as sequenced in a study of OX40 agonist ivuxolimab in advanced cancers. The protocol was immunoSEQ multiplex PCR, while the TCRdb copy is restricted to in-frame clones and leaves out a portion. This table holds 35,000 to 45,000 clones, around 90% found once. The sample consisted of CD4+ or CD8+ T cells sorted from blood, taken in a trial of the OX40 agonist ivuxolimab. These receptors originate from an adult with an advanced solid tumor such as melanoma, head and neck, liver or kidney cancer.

CDR3: CASSDERDVETQYF. CDR3 nucleotide sequence: TGCGCCAGCAGTGATGAGCGGGACGTGGAGACCCAGTACTTC. The V call is TRBV10-1, the J call TRBJ2-5; TRBD2 aligns across 7 bases. The V and J ends lost 3 bases and 5 bases, in that order; junction bases with no gene match: 6. Looked up from germline, CDR1 is WNHNN and CDR2 is SYGVQD (reference sequence). The CDR3 is 14 residues long.

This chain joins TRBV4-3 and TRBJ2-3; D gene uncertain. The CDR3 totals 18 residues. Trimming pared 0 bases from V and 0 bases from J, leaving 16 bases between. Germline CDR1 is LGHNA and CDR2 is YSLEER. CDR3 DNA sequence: TGCGCCAGCAGCCAAGATCTATTCGACGGCCCTAGCACAGATACGCAGTATTTT. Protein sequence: CASSQDLFDGPSTDTQYF.

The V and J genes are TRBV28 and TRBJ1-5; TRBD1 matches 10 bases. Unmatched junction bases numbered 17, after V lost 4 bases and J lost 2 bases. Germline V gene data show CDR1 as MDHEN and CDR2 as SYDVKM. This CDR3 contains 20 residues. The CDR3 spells CASSYGLPGQGQRGNQPQHF. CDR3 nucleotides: TGTGCCAGCAGTTACGGACTCCCGGGACAGGGGCAGCGAGGCAATCAGCCCCAGCATTTT.

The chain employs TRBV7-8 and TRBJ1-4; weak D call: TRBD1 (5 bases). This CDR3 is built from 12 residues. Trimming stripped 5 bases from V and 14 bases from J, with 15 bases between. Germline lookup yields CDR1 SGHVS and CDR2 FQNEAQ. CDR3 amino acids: CASSTRGRVLFF. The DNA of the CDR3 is TGTGCCAGCAGCACGCGGGGGAGGGTGCTGTTTTTT.

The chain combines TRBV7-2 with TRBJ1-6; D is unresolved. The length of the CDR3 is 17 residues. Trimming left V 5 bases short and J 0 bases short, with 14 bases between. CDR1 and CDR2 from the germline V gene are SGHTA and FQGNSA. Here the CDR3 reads CASSQHSLSSYNSPLHF. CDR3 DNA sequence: TGTGCCAGCAGCCAACACAGCCTAAGCTCCTATAATTCACCCCTCCACTTT.

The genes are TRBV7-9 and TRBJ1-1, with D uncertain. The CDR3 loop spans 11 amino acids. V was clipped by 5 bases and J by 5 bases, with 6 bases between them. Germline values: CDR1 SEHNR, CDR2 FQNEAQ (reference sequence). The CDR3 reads CASSPGTEAFF. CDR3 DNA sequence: TGTGCCAGCAGCCCCGGTACTGAAGCTTTCTTT.

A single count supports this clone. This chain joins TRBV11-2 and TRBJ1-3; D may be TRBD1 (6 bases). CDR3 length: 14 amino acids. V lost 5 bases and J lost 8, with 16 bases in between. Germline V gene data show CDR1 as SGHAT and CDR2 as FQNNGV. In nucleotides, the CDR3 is TGTGCCAGCAGCCAAAACAGGGCTGGGGACACCATATATTTT. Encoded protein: CASSQNRAGDTIYF.

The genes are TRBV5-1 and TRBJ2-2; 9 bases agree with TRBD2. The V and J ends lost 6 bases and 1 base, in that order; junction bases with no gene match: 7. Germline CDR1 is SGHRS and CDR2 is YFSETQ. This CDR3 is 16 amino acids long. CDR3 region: CASMDSGGKNTGELFF. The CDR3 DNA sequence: TGCGCCAGCATGGATAGCGGGGGAAAGAACACCGGGGAGCTGTTTTTT.

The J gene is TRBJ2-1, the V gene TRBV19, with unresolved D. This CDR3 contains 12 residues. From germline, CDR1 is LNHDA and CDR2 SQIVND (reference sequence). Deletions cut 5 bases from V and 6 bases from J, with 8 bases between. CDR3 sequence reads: CASSFRVNEQFF. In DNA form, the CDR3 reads TGTGCCAGTAGTTTCAGAGTCAATGAGCAGTTCTTC.

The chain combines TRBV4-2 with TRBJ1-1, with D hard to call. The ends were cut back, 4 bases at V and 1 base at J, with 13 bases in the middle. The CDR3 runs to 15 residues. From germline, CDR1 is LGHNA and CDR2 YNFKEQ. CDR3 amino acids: CASSPNDGGNTEAFF. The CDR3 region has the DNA TGTGCCAGCAGCCCTAATGATGGAGGGAACACTGAAGCTTTCTTT.

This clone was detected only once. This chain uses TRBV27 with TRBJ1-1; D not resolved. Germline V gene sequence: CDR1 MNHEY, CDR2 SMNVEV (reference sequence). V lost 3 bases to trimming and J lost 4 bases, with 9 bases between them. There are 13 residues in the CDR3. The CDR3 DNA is TGTGCCAGCAGTTTCGGCAGAATCACTGAAGCTTTCTTT. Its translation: CASSFGRITEAFF.

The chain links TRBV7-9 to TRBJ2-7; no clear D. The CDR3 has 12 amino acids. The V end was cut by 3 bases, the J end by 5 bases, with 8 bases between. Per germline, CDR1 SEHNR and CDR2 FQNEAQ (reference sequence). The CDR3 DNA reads TGTGCCAGCAGCTTCACTTCTAACGAGCAGTACGTC. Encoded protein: CASSFTSNEQYV.

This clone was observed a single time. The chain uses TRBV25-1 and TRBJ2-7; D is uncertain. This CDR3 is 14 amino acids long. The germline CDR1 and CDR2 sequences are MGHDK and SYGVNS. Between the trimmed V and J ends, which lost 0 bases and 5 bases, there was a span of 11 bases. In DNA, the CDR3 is TGTGCCAGCAGTGAATATTTCCCCGGTGACGAGCAGTACTTC. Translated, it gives CASSEYFPGDEQYF.

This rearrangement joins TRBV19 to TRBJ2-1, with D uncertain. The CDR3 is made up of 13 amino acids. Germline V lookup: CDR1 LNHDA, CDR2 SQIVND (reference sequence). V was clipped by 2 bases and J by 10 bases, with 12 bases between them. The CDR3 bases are TGTGCCAGTAGTATATACAGTATGGTGGAGCAGTTCTTC. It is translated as CASSIYSMVEQFF.

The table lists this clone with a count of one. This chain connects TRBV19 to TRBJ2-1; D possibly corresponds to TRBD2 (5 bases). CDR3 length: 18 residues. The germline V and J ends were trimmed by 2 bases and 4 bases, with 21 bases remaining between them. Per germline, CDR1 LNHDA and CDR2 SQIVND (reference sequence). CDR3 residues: CASSITERSLLFYNEQFF. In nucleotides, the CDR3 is TGTGCCAGTAGTATAACGGAGCGGAGCCTACTCTTTTACAATGAGCAGTTCTTC.

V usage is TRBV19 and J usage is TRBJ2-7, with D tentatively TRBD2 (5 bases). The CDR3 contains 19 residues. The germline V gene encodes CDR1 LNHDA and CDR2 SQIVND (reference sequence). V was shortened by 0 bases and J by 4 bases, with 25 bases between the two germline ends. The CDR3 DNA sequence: TGTGCCAGTAGTATAGATCACGGACTTAACTTCCCATTTAGGTACGAGCAGTACGTC. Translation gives CASSIDHGLNFPFRYEQYV.

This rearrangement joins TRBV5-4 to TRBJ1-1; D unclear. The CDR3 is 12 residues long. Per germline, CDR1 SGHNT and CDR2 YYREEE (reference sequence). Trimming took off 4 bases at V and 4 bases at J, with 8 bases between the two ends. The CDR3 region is CASSGISTEAFF. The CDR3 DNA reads TGTGCCAGCAGCGGAATAAGCACTGAAGCTTTCTTT.

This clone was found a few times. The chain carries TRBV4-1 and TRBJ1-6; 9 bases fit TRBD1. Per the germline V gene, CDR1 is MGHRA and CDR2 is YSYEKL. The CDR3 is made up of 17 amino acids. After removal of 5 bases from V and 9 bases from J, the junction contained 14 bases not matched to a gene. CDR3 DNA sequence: TGCGCCAGCAGCTCGACCGGGACAGGGCCTACCGGTTCACCCCTCCACTTT. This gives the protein CASSSTGTGPTGSPLHF.

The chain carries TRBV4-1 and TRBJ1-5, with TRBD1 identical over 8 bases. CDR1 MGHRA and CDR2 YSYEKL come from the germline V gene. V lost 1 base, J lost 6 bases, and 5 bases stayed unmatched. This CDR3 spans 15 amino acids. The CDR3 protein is CASSQVPGGLQPQHF. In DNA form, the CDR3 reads TGCGCCAGCAGCCAAGTCCCAGGGGGCCTTCAGCCCCAGCATTTT.

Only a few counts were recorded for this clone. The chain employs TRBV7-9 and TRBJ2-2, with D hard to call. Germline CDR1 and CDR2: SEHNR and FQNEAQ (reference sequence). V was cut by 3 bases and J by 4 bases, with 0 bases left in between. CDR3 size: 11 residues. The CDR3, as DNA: TGTGCCAGCAGCTTCACCGGGGAGCTGTTTTTT. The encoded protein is CASSFTGELFF.